One sample yielded the 8 T cell receptor beta chains listed below, sequenced in a study of T cells in Graves' hyperthyroidism and ophthalmopathy. Amplification of TCR beta CDR3 regions used RNA as the template. Researchers ran a first-round RT-PCR on the TCR CDR3 using the HTBI primer set. TCRdb reprocessed the multiplex PCR reads via MiXCR and lists one record per CDR3 protein. This table holds roughly 300,000 distinct CDR3 sequences, about 15% found once. Sequencing was carried out using blood. These receptors all come from a woman aged 25-40 years with Graves' hyperthyroidism.

This clonotype came up a few times. The rearrangement uses TRBV19 and TRBJ1-1; D is undetermined. This CDR3 spans 14 amino acids. Looked up from germline, CDR1 is LNHDA and CDR2 is SQIVND (reference sequence). With 4 bases removed from V and 8 bases from J, the gap between germline ends came to 17 bases. The CDR3 DNA is TGTGCCAGTAGTACCACGCCAGCAAAACCGGAAGCTTTCTTT. Amino acid sequence: CASSTTPAKPEAFF.

This clonotype occurred many times. This sequence joins TRBV7-9 and TRBJ1-1; 9 nucleotides match TRBD1. The CDR3 sequence is 14 residues long. With V trimmed by 1 base and J by 10 bases, 7 bases remained unmatched. Germline V CDR1 and CDR2: SEHNR, FQNEAQ (reference sequence). The CDR3 sequence is CASSLGALDRGAFF. The CDR3, as DNA: TGTGCCAGCAGCTTAGGGGCTTTGGACAGGGGAGCTTTCTTT. The whole variable domain, remainder taken from reference TRBV7-9 and TRBJ1-1, is DTGVSQNPRHKITKRGQNVTFRCDPISEHNRLYWYRQTLGQGPEFLTYFQNEAQLEKSRLLSDRFSAERPKGSFSTLEIQRTEQGDSAMYLCASSLGALDRGAFFGQGTRLTVV.

Turning to this clonotype: A read error is possible here, since a much larger clone lies one base away. The CDR3 DNA is TGTGCCAGCAGTGAAGTCAGGGCAGTCTATGGCTACACCTTC. Protein sequence: CASSEVRAVYGYTF. The chain joins TRBV6-4 to TRBJ1-2; D is perhaps TRBD1 (5 bases). The CDR3 totals 14 residues. Germline assignment: CDR1 MRHNA and CDR2 SNTAGT. Trimming removed 3 bases from V and 4 bases from J, with 12 bases in between.

V gene TRBV6-1 combines with J gene TRBJ2-5, with TRBD2 matching over 9 bases. The J segment lost 5 bases and the V segment lost 2 bases, leaving 6 bases of the junction unmatched. This CDR3 has 15 residues. CDR1 and CDR2 (germline): MNHNS, SASEGT. The CDR3 DNA follows: TGTGCCAGCAGTGAATTCGGCGGGAGGGGCGAGACCCAGTACTTC. Amino acid sequence: CASSEFGGRGETQYF.

Many counts were recorded for this clonotype. The chain carries TRBV15 and TRBJ2-7; D is perhaps TRBD1 (6 bases). Trimming left V 8 bases short and J 1 base short, with 15 bases between. The germline CDR1 and CDR2 sequences are LNHNV and YYDKDF (reference sequence). CDR3 length equals 14 residues. CDR3 amino acids: CATEKRGGSYEQYF. CDR3 DNA: TGTGCCACCGAGAAGAGAGGGGGTTCCTACGAGCAGTACTTC.

This clonotype has ten or more counts. This chain joins TRBV5-6 and TRBJ2-5; no clear D gene. From germline, CDR1 is SGHDT and CDR2 YYEEEE. The germline V and J ends were trimmed by 2 bases and 4 bases, with 6 bases remaining between them. The CDR3 is 12 amino acids. The CDR3 bases are TGTGCCAGCAGCTTCAACACAGAGACCCAGTACTTC. It specifies CASSFNTETQYF.

About this clonotype: This may arise from a read error, as a much more abundant clone is one base away. The rearrangement uses TRBV6-1 and TRBJ2-1; D is ambiguous. Trimming shortened V by 6 bases and J by 3 bases, and 3 bases separated the two germline ends. This CDR3 is built from 11 residues. Germline V gene sequence: CDR1 MNHNS, CDR2 SASEGT. CDR3 sequence (DNA): TGTGCCAGCAGCAACTACAATGAGCAGTTCTTC. Encoded protein: CASSNYNEQFF.

This clonotype has just a few counts. CDR3 sequence reads: CSARGELAGAKNIQYF. As DNA, the CDR3 is TGCAGTGCTAGAGGGGAACTAGCGGGAGCCAAAAACATTCAGTACTTC. The V and J genes are TRBV20-1 and TRBJ2-4, with 9 bases that match TRBD2. V was clipped by 1 base and J by 0 bases; unmatched bases: 4. The germline gives CDR1 DFQATT, CDR2 SNEGSKA (reference sequence). The CDR3 totals 16 residues.